This TCR beta chain is from a study of molecular identifiers for immune sequencing clone quantification. Using its own MiXCR run on the PCR reads, TCRdb lists one record per CDR3 protein. The data contain under 800,000 distinct CDR3 sequences, 25% of them singletons. V was shortened by 3 bases and J by 3 bases, with 6 bases between the two germline ends. CDR1 and CDR2 (germline): SQVTM, ANQGSEA. The CDR3 contains 11 residues. In this sample, this clonotype turned up a few times. The sequence came from a human donor in good health. Some libraries in this study had Jurkat cell RNA spiked in. The rearrangement uses TRBV29-1 and TRBJ2-7; D is unclear. The sequenced sample consisted of naive CD8+ T cells from blood, with Jurkat cell RNA spiked in. Subset defined: FACS-sorted CD8+CD4-CCR7+CD45RA+ naive T cells. CDR3 in amino acids: CSVEYSYEQYF. CDR3 in DNA: TGCAGCGTTGAGTATAGCTACGAGCAGTACTTC.